This TCR beta chain was recovered during a study of blood T cell repertoires in COVID-19. Study summary: Some COVID-19 samples were acute and others convalescent; all came from the United States, Italy and Spain. Sample material is recorded as cDNA or gDNA derived from T cells, B-cell-depleted T cells, or PBMCs.

The repertoire was sequenced with immunoSEQ multiplex PCR; TCRdb's copy has only in-frame clones and lacks some. The repertoire holds about 99,000 clones, with 85% to 90% as singletons. Losses at the gene ends were 6 bases for V and 2 bases for J; bases not matched to a gene: 8. Germline V CDR1 and CDR2: MNHEY, SVGAGI. CDR3 length: 15 residues. This clone was detected only a few times. This TCR came from a woman aged 55 to 70 in a cohort sampled during active or convalescent COVID-19. This chain links TRBV6-5 with TRBJ2-3, with 7 bases that match TRBD2. What was sequenced was peripheral blood. The CDR3 DNA follows: TGTGCCAGCAGGGATCAAGCGGGACTCACAGATACGCAGTATTTT. Amino acids: CASRDQAGLTDTQYF.